These 28 T cell receptor beta chains were all obtained from the same sample, sequenced in a study of blood T cell repertoires in COVID-19. The table came from immunoSEQ multiplex PCR; TCRdb's copy has only in-frame clones and leaves some out. The sample includes some 120,000 clones, 88% of them seen just once. Sample: peripheral blood. All receptors come from a woman aged 45 to 65 with active or convalescent COVID-19.

The V call is TRBV15, the J call TRBJ1-2, with no clear D. The CDR3 is 14 amino acids. The germline V gene encodes CDR1 LNHNV and CDR2 YYDKDF (reference sequence). Trimming pared 0 bases from V and 4 bases from J, leaving 9 bases between. The CDR3 nucleotides are TGTGCCACCAGCAGAGACCGCGTTGGCTATGGCTACACCTTC. Translated, it gives CATSRDRVGYGYTF.

The chain links TRBV18 to TRBJ2-7; the match to TRBD1 covers 8 bases. The ends lost 2 bases at V and 7 bases at J; junction bases unmatched: 13. The CDR3 totals 16 residues. Per germline, CDR1 KGHSH and CDR2 LQKENI. The CDR3 loop reads CASSPGGSTGAKEQYF. CDR3 in DNA: TGTGCCAGCTCACCAGGGGGGTCGACAGGGGCTAAGGAGCAGTACTTC.

The gene calls are TRBV7-8 and TRBJ1-5; 9 bases map to TRBD1. The CDR3 covers 15 residues. The V and J ends lost 3 bases and 6 bases, in that order; junction bases with no gene match: 6. Germline V CDR1 and CDR2: SGHVS, FQNEAQ. The CDR3 DNA reads TGTGCCAGCAGCTTTCGAGGACAGGGGTTTCAGCCCCAGCATTTT. It specifies CASSFRGQGFQPQHF. Filled out from reference TRBV7-8 and TRBJ1-5, the complete variable domain reads GAGVSQSPRYKVAKRGQDVALRCDPISGHVSLFWYQQALGQGPEFLTYFQNEAQLDKSGLPSDRFFAERPEGSVSTLKIQRTQQEDSAVYLCASSFRGQGFQPQHFGDGTRLSIL.

This rearrangement joins TRBV2 to TRBJ2-3; 7 nucleotides match TRBD2. Germline loops: CDR1 SNHLY, CDR2 FYNNEI. V lost 4 bases and J lost 6; bases outside the gene matches: 16. The CDR3 totals 17 residues. Here the CDR3 DNA reads TGTGCCAGCAGTGGAGGCGGGAGTAGGAGGTTCGCGGATACGCAGTATTTT. Residues: CASSGGGSRRFADTQYF.

The CDR3 sequence: CASSSRTSGRFSSYNEQFF. Here the CDR3 DNA reads TGTGCCAGCAGCTCAAGGACTAGCGGGAGATTTAGCTCCTACAATGAGCAGTTCTTC. The V call is TRBV5-4, the J call TRBJ2-1; 13 positions match TRBD2. This CDR3 has 19 amino acids. After removal of 3 bases from V and 0 bases from J, the junction contained 9 bases not matched to a gene. The germline V gene encodes CDR1 SGHNT and CDR2 YYREEE (reference sequence).

The chain joins TRBV27 to TRBJ2-7; possible D gene TRBD2, 6 bases. The V end was cut by 11 bases, the J end by 6 bases, with 20 bases between. This CDR3 region has 13 residues. The germline V gene encodes CDR1 MNHEY and CDR2 SMNVEV (reference sequence). The CDR3 region is CASHSGGNGEQYF. As DNA, the CDR3 is TGTGCCTCACACTCCGGGGGAAACGGCGAGCAGTACTTC.

The rearrangement uses TRBV4-1 and TRBJ2-3; the match to TRBD2 covers 10 bases. V lost 0 bases to trimming and J lost 5 bases; unmatched junction nucleotides: 5. The germline CDR1 and CDR2 sequences are MGHRA and YSYEKL. The CDR3 spans 16 residues. CDR3 residues: CASSQEASGRGDTQYF. Written as DNA, the CDR3 is TGCGCCAGCAGCCAAGAGGCTAGCGGGAGAGGAGATACGCAGTATTTT.

The rearrangement joins TRBV2 to TRBJ2-7; 9 positions agree with TRBD2. J gave up 5 bases and V 7 bases, and 12 bases lay outside the gene matches. CDR1 is SNHLY and CDR2 is FYNNEI in the germline V gene. This CDR3 comprises 15 residues. The CDR3 coding sequence is TGTGCCAGCACTAGTTGGGGACTAGCAGTGGACGAGCAGTACTTC. Its translation: CASTSWGLAVDEQYF.

The chain recombines TRBV5-1 with TRBJ1-1; D is uncertain. The V gene lost 6 bases and the J gene lost 4 bases, with 16 bases spanning the gap. The germline CDR1 and CDR2 sequences are SGHRS and YFSETQ. The CDR3 runs to 14 residues. CDR3 sequence: CASTREGKVTEAFF. CDR3 DNA: TGCGCCAGCACCCGAGAGGGTAAAGTCACTGAAGCTTTCTTT.

The CDR3 coding sequence is TGTGCCAGCAGCCATGGTAGCGGGCTGTCGCGGAATGAGCAGTTCTTC. Its protein is CASSHGSGLSRNEQFF. V gene TRBV5-6 combines with J gene TRBJ2-1; 7 positions agree with TRBD2. This CDR3 has 16 amino acids. J lost 7 bases, V lost 4 bases, and 14 bases had no gene match. Germline V gene sequence: CDR1 SGHDT, CDR2 YYEEEE. The whole variable domain, filled in from reference TRBV5-6 and TRBJ2-1, reads DAGVTQSPTHLIKTRGQQVTLRCSPKSGHDTVSWYQQALGQGPQFIFQYYEEEERQRGNFPDRFSGHQFPNYSSELNVNALLLGDSALYLCASSHGSGLSRNEQFFGPGTRLTVL.

This chain connects TRBV27 to TRBJ2-1; 13 positions agree with TRBD2. Germline lookup yields CDR1 MNHEY and CDR2 SMNVEV (reference sequence). Unmatched junction bases numbered 6, after V lost 5 bases and J lost 8 bases. This CDR3 comprises 15 residues. This CDR3 is CASSLGTSGVDEQFF. The DNA for the CDR3 is TGTGCCAGCAGTCTAGGGACTAGCGGGGTCGATGAGCAGTTCTTC.

This clone was detected once. The V call is TRBV6-5, the J call TRBJ1-4; 11 nucleotides agree with TRBD1. Germline CDR1 is MNHEY and CDR2 is SVGAGI. The CDR3 contains 15 residues. V was pared by 5 bases and J by 4 bases, with 3 bases of the junction left unmatched. Here the CDR3 DNA reads TGTGCCAGCAGTCGGGACAGGGGGTATAATGAAAAACTGTTTTTT. Protein: CASSRDRGYNEKLFF.

The CDR3 DNA sequence: TGTGCCAGCAGCAAAGTCGGTATTTATGGGGGCGGTAATGAAAAACTGTTTTTT. It yields the protein CASSKVGIYGGGNEKLFF. This rearrangement joins TRBV21-1 to TRBJ1-4; the table's D call, TRBD1, has no DNA check behind it. TRBV21-1 has pseudogene status. The CDR3 contains 18 residues.

The chain links TRBV28 to TRBJ2-7, with 8 positions matching TRBD2. The CDR3 has 14 amino acids. The V gene end was trimmed by 7 bases and the J gene end by 5 bases; junction bases not matched to a gene: 10. Per the germline V gene, CDR1 is MDHEN and CDR2 is SYDVKM. The CDR3: CASISPGRVHEQYF. For the CDR3, the DNA is TGTGCCAGCATCTCTCCCGGGAGGGTGCACGAGCAGTACTTC.

The gene calls are TRBV7-9 and TRBJ2-2; D might be TRBD2 (6 bases). Germline loops: CDR1 SEHNR, CDR2 FQNEAQ (reference sequence). This CDR3 has 15 amino acids. Trimming removed 6 bases at V and 6 bases at J, with 17 bases between. The CDR3 coding sequence is TGTGCCAGCAGAGTGTCGGGGCCGGGGGCCGGGGAGCTGTTTTTT. This sequence encodes CASRVSGPGAGELFF.

This clone occurred a few times. The chain uses TRBV28 and TRBJ1-6; D uncertain. CDR3 length equals 16 residues. Trimming shortened V by 2 bases and J by 0 bases, and 8 bases separated the two germline ends. Germline values: CDR1 MDHEN, CDR2 SYDVKM. CDR3 sequence reads: CASSLGSGSYNSPLHF. CDR3 nucleotide sequence: TGTGCCAGCAGTTTAGGGTCAGGCTCCTATAATTCACCCCTCCACTTT.

V is TRBV21-1 and J is TRBJ2-6; TRBD1 reflects the table's D call only, with no check against the DNA. TRBV21-1 is tagged as a pseudogene. CDR3 length: 16 amino acids. The CDR3 reads CAHHRDRGRGANVLTF. CDR3 in DNA: TGTGCCCACCACCGGGACAGGGGGCGTGGGGCCAACGTCCTGACTTTC.

This chain joins TRBV28 and TRBJ2-7; 7 bases agree with TRBD2. Germline V CDR1 and CDR2: MDHEN, SYDVKM. J gave up 5 bases and V 6 bases, and 7 bases lay outside the gene matches. The CDR3 consists of 13 residues. The CDR3 sequence: CASSPGLEDEQYF. The DNA of the CDR3 is TGTGCCAGCAGCCCTGGACTAGAAGACGAGCAGTACTTC.

V and J are TRBV9 and TRBJ2-3; D is possibly TRBD2 (5 bases). Trimming stripped 3 bases from V and 10 bases from J, with 18 bases between. CDR1 and CDR2 from the germline V gene are SGDLS and YYNGEE. This CDR3 region has 14 residues. The CDR3, as DNA: TGTGCCAGCAGCGCAGGCGCGGGTATGATGGCGCAGTATTTT. Translation: CASSAGAGMMAQYF.

The chain uses TRBV19 and TRBJ2-7; a possible D gene is TRBD1 (5 bases). The CDR3 has 13 residues. The V gene lost 5 bases and the J gene lost 2 bases, with 10 bases spanning the gap. Germline V gene data show CDR1 as LNHDA and CDR2 as SQIVND (reference sequence). CDR3 sequence (DNA): TGTGCCAGTAGTCGTTCAGGGACCTACGAGCAGTACTTC. Its protein is CASSRSGTYEQYF.

The genes are TRBV4-1 and TRBJ2-3; 8 bases line up with TRBD2. V lost 0 bases to trimming and J lost 7 bases; unmatched junction nucleotides: 9. Germline assignment: CDR1 MGHRA and CDR2 YSYEKL. The CDR3 contains 16 residues. The CDR3 region is CASSQEIAGTRHTQYF. The CDR3, as DNA: TGCGCCAGCAGCCAAGAGATAGCGGGAACGAGACATACGCAGTATTTT.

This clone came up a few times. The chain combines TRBV10-3 with TRBJ1-3; a possible D gene is TRBD1 (5 bases). The CDR3 contains 13 residues. The germline CDR1 and CDR2 sequences are ENHRY and SYGVKD. V was cut by 0 bases and J by 6 bases, with 6 bases left in between. CDR3 amino acids: CAISESGENTIYF. CDR3 coding DNA: TGTGCCATCAGTGAGTCAGGGGAAAACACCATATATTTT.

The rearrangement joins TRBV3-1 (or the pseudogene TRBV3-2) to TRBJ1-5, with 7 bases aligning to TRBD1. The germline CDR1 and CDR2 sequences are LGHDT and YNNKEL (reference sequence). The CDR3 length is 15 residues. With V trimmed by 1 base and J by 6 bases, 6 bases remained unmatched. CDR3 residues: CASSQGPRDSQPQHF. CDR3 nucleotides: TGTGCCAGCAGCCAAGGTCCCAGGGACAGTCAGCCCCAGCATTTT.

The chain links TRBV6-2 or TRBV6-3 to TRBJ1-1; D is unclear. The CDR3 runs to 13 residues. Trimming shortened V by 2 bases and J by 5 bases, and 9 bases separated the two germline ends. The germline gives CDR1 MNHEY, CDR2 SVGEGT. The CDR3 nucleotides are TGTGCCAGCAGTTACGTGCCGGGGACTGAAGCTTTCTTT. Amino acid sequence: CASSYVPGTEAFF.

The V call is TRBV19, the J call TRBJ2-7; 7 bases align to TRBD1. Germline loops: CDR1 LNHDA, CDR2 SQIVND (reference sequence). The CDR3 totals 15 residues. V was clipped by 7 bases and J by 2 bases; unmatched bases: 11. The CDR3 DNA sequence: TGTGCCAGTATGGAATCGACAGGGCTACCCTACGAGCAGTACTTC. Translated: CASMESTGLPYEQYF. Full variable domain (missing parts from reference TRBV19 and TRBJ2-7): DGGITQSPKYLFRKEGQNVTLSCEQNLNHDAMYWYRQDPGQGLRLIYYSQIVNDFQKGDIAEGYSVSREKKESFPLTVTSAQKNPTAFYLCASMESTGLPYEQYFGPGTRLTVT.

The chain uses TRBV24-1 and TRBJ1-5; D is possibly TRBD1 (6 bases). Germline assignment: CDR1 KGHDR and CDR2 SFDVKD. The CDR3 runs 15 residues. The germline V and J ends were trimmed by 3 bases and 0 bases, with 8 bases remaining between them. The chain's CDR3 is CATSDRTASNQPQHF. In DNA, the CDR3 is TGTGCCACCAGTGATAGGACAGCTAGCAATCAGCCCCAGCATTTT.

V gene TRBV28 combines with J gene TRBJ2-1, with 14 bases matching TRBD2. Germline V gene sequence: CDR1 MDHEN, CDR2 SYDVKM. The CDR3 runs 16 residues. V dropped 3 bases and J dropped 7; count of bases not matched to a gene: 5. The CDR3 here is CASSLSRTSGRNEQFF. In DNA, the CDR3 is TGTGCCAGCAGTTTGAGTCGGACTAGCGGGAGGAATGAGCAGTTCTTC.

The chain joins TRBV19 to TRBJ1-1; D is uncertain. The CDR3 loop spans 13 amino acids. Deletions cut 4 bases from V and 11 bases from J, with 17 bases between. Germline-derived CDR1 and CDR2 are LNHDA and SQIVND (reference sequence). The CDR3 region is CASSRPVDREAFF. CDR3 sequence (DNA): TGTGCCAGTAGTAGACCCGTAGACCGGGAGGCTTTCTTT.